This TCR beta chain was sequenced for a study of T cell responses to AZD1222 COVID-19 vaccine. Clones were sequenced by immunoSEQ multiplex PCR, and TCRdb holds only the in-frame ones, with some missing. The data show roughly 120,000 clones, more than 80% seen once. As to this clone: Its antigen remains unknown.

V was pared by 4 bases and J by 6 bases, with 16 bases between. This CDR3 is 14 amino acids long. CDR1 and CDR2 (germline): SGHRS, YFSETQ. Points from the study as a whole: Most donors were white British, females outnumbered males, and clonal diversity was possibly underestimated.

This sequence originates from an adult who received the AZD1222 COVID-19 vaccine. The chain recombines TRBV5-1 with TRBJ1-2; D might be TRBD1 (5 bases). Sequencing used peripheral blood, obtained 28 days after the second AZD1222 dose. CDR3 in amino acids: CASSPGTLSDGYTF. Written as DNA, the CDR3 is TGCGCCAGCAGCCCCGGGACGCTATCCGATGGCTACACCTTC.